Here is one TCR beta chain with its context. These data are taken from a study of blood T cell repertoires in COVID-19. Study-level background: Italy, Spain and the United States were the sources of the convalescent and acute COVID-19 samples.

TCRdb keeps only in-frame clones here, not all; method: immunoSEQ multiplex PCR. The table has fewer than 250,000 clones, 70% to 90% seen once. V lost 5 bases and J lost 2; bases outside the gene matches: 17. Germline-derived CDR1 and CDR2 are LNHDA and SQIVND (reference sequence). There are 18 residues in the CDR3. This TCR was sampled from a man younger than 40 with acute or convalescent COVID-19. The source material was peripheral blood. The chain has TRBV19 and TRBJ2-5; TRBD1 aligns across 7 bases. The CDR3 loop is CASSEKNYRGEWQETQYF. Here the CDR3 DNA reads TGTGCCAGTAGTGAAAAGAACTACAGGGGTGAATGGCAAGAGACCCAGTACTTC.